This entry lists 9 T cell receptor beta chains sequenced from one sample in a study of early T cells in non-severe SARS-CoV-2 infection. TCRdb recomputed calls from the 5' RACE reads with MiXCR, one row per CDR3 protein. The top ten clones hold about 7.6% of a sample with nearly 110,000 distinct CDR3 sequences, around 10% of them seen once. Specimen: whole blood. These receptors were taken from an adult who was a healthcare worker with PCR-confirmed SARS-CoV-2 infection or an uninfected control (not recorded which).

The CDR3 here is CASSLAPSGANTGELFF. The CDR3 DNA reads TGCGCCAGCAGCTTGGCCCCTAGCGGGGCGAACACCGGGGAGCTGTTTTTT. The chain employs TRBV5-1 and TRBJ2-2, with 9 bases identical to TRBD2. This CDR3 has 17 amino acids. The V gene end was trimmed by 0 bases and the J gene end by 0 bases; junction bases not matched to a gene: 3. CDR1 and CDR2 (germline): SGHRS, YFSETQ.

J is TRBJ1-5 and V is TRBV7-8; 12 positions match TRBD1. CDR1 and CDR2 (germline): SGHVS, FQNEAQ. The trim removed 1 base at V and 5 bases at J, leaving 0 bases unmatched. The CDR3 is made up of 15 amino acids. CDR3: CASSLGDRGHQPQHF. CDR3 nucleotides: TGTGCCAGCAGCTTAGGGGACAGGGGGCATCAGCCCCAGCATTTT.

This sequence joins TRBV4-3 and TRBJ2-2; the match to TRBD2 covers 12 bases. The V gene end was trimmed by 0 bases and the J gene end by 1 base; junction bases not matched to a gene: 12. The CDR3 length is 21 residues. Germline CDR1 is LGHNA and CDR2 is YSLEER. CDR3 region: CASSQDHPSSGRAVNTGELFF. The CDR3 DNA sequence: TGCGCCAGCAGCCAAGATCACCCCTCTAGCGGGAGGGCCGTGAACACCGGGGAGCTGTTTTTT.

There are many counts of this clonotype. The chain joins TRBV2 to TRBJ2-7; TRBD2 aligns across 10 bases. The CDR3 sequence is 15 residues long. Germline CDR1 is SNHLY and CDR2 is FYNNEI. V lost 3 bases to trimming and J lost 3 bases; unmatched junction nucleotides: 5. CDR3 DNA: TGTGCCAGCAGTGAGCCGCTAGCGGGAGACTACGAGCAGTACTTC. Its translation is CASSEPLAGDYEQYF.

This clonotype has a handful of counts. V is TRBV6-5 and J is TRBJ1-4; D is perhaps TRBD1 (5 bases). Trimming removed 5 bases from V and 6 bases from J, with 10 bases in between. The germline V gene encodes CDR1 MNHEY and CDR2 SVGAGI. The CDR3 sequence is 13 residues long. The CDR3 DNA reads TGTGCCAGCAGTCAGGGCGTGGATGAAAAACTGTTTTTT. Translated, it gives CASSQGVDEKLFF.

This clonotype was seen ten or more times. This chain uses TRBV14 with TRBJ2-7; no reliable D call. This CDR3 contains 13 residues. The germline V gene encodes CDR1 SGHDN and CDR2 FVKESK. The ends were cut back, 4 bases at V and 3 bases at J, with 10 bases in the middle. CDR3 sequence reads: CASSPAGFYEQYF. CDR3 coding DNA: TGTGCCAGCAGCCCTGCCGGCTTCTACGAGCAGTACTTC.

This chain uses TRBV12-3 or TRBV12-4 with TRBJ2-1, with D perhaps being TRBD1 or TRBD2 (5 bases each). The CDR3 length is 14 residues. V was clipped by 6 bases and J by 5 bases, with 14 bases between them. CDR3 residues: CASRSRDQHNEQFF. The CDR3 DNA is TGTGCCAGCAGAAGCCGGGACCAGCACAATGAGCAGTTCTTC.

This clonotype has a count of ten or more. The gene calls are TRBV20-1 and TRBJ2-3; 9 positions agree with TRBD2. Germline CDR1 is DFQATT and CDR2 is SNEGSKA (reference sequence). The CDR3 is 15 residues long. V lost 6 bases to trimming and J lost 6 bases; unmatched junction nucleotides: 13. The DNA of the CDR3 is TGCAGTGCCCTGACTGGGGTAGCGGGAGTGGATACGCAGTATTTT. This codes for CSALTGVAGVDTQYF.

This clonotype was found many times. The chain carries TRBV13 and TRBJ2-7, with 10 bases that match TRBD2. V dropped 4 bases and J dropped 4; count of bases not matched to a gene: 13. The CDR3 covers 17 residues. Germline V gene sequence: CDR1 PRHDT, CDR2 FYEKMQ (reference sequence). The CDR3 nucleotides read TGTGCCAGCAGCTCCTCCCAAGCGGGAGGGGTCTTTTACGAGCAGTACTTC. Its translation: CASSSSQAGGVFYEQYF. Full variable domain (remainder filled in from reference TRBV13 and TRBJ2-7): AAGVIQSPRHLIKEKRETATLKCYPIPRHDTVYWYQQGPGQDPQFLISFYEKMQSDKGSIPDRFSAQQFSDYHSELNMSSLELGDSALYFCASSSSQAGGVFYEQYFGPGTRLTVT.